Listed here is a single TCR beta chain. This clone was recorded a few times. Its target antigen remains unknown. Nothing much larger sits one base from this clone, and base qualities are not available. This record comes from a study of cytomegalovirus exposure and HLA in healthy donors (dated by TCRdb to the late 2010s). General notes on the study: An earlier analysis of roughly 630 of the donors reported 250 to 300 Gb of sequence data and roughly 110 million unique TCR beta sequences from some 180 million T cells. Roughly 300 gigabases of sequencing data and roughly 81 million unique TCR sequences made up an early release that covered around 640 HLA-typed donors. Among the roughly 400 genotyped donors, 81% belonged to the genetic ancestry cluster associated with self-reported Caucasian donors. The study was designed to test whether signatures of past pathogen exposure could be identified by cataloging public T cell receptors. The T cell repertoires of 700 or so subjects were profiled by immunosequencing and related to cytomegalovirus serostatus. Besides the first cohort of roughly 660 subjects, a separate validation cohort made up of 90 to 150 different subjects was used. High-throughput TCR immunosequencing, statistical association of individual TCRs with disease status, and machine learning were combined to predict cytomegalovirus infection status. In a later analysis, previously published TCR beta repertoires from hundreds of donors were re-analyzed and high-resolution HLA genotyping was added so that TCR occurrence patterns could be studied. The later analysis used no new phenotypic data to find candidate immune exposures, relying instead on TCR beta sequences and their occurrence across donors. An earlier analysis of a few hundred of the donors applied high-throughput TCR beta sequencing to assess whether each TCR beta V gene segment acted as functional or pseudogenic. Donor age, sex, ethnicity and CMV serostatus were collected together with the repertoire data. A later genetic analysis took genome-wide SNP genotypes for about 55% of the roughly 670 donors and used that subset as a discovery cohort. Every discovery cohort repertoire had been produced on one sequencing platform. Class I and class II HLA loci were covered by the typing at four-digit resolution. The number of typed donors differed by locus: about 620-640 for A, B, C, DRB1 and DQB1; 522 for DQA1; approximately 600 for DPA1; and about 470 for DPB1. Five DR-DQ haplotypes were handled as single units for association and clustering, since linkage in the cohort was strong. On average, approximately 250,000 unique TCR beta nucleotide sequences were sequenced per donor among several hundred genotyped donors of the cohort, with 15% to 20% of those sequences being non-productive. Here is what the overall study found, with its caveats: A later analysis found that TCR association rates varied across HLA loci, with DRB1 alleles showing the most associated TCRs and HLA-C alleles the fewest. In a later genetic analysis, a missense DCLRE1C variant was associated with V-gene and J-gene trimming of TCR beta chains, and the association was replicated in an independent cohort. HLA typing was unavailable for some donors at each locus, so association tests used only the typed subset. A later analysis found that most CMV-associated TCR beta chains appeared HLA-restricted, with HLA associations seemingly driven largely by CMV exposure. Immune exposure information for the cohort was limited to CMV serostatus. Correlated functional status among segregating V segments might be attributable to linkage disequilibrium, but an unknown experimental factor could not be ruled out. Broadly in line with IMGT annotations, most TCR beta V segments showed up in productive rearrangements about 90% or about 30% of the time in an earlier analysis of about 500 of the donors. A few of the identified cytomegalovirus-associated TCR beta chains were confirmed in vitro to be specific for cytomegalovirus antigens. A group of highly shared sequence variants was considered likely to be a technical artifact of the sequencing pipeline. Roughly uniform sequencing depth across donors was assumed in presence/absence analyses, although this assumption may not hold. Strong co-occurrence of HLA alleles, especially DR and DQ, made assigning TCR associations to individual alleles difficult. Specific HLA alleles were associated with 15,000 to 20,000 TCR beta sequences at a false discovery rate of 0.05 in a later analysis. Compared with equally common non-associated chains, HLA-associated TCR beta chains in a later analysis were more clonally expanded and had lower generation probabilities. The study listed 164 TCR beta chains as associated with cytomegalovirus. In a later genetic analysis, fewer N-insertions in productive TCRs were reported among donors in an Asian-associated ancestry cluster than the roughly 640-donor mean. The classifier was reported to diagnose cytomegalovirus status with high specificity and sensitivity in both the original and validation cohorts. Because counts were too low, 15 to 20 rarely observed V segments, including chromosome 9 orphons, were left out of the earlier analysis of some 600 of the donors. According to a later analysis, parvovirus B19, influenza, CMV and Epstein-Barr virus appeared linked to several top co-occurrence clusters. The authors suggested that the approach could potentially be generalized to other disease states and immunological phenotypes. Some IMGT-functional V segments, including TRBV6-2 and TRBV6-3, could not be distinguished by the 87-base-pair reads and were therefore excluded. In this cohort, only TCR beta chains were sequenced, and detectable features were limited by the absence of alpha or paired-chain data. A further reported finding was that TCR beta sequences accurately predicted the HLA-A and HLA-B alleles for most subjects in the first cohort. While some public TCRs were present in many individuals, most TCR sequences turned up only very rarely across donors.

V is cut by 11 bases and J by 3 bases, and the space between the germline ends is 13 bases. According to the germline V gene, CDR1 reads WSHSY and CDR2 reads SAAADI. Its CDR3 holds 12 amino acids, cysteine through phenylalanine. The entry retains the CDR3 DNA only, 36 bases that are in frame from base 1. The cohort consisted of approximately 690 healthy bone marrow donors. All cohort members were sampled while nominally healthy, although unrecorded immune exposures were likely present. The donor was CMV seronegative and was included in the group of a few hundred seronegative cohort members. Every donor gave a peripheral blood sample, and the peripheral blood mononuclear cells from that sample were used for TCR beta sequencing. Genomic DNA was extracted from the blood cell samples with the Qiagen DNeasy Blood Extraction Kit. Library prep was done by the immunoSEQ multiplex PCR assay. A mixture of 60 forward primers for TCR Vbeta segments and 13 reverse primers for TCR Jbeta segments was used in the multiplex PCR. A multiplex PCR assay on genomic DNA amplified the CDR3 region of rearranged TCR beta genes. Amplified TCR beta libraries were sequenced as 87-base-pair reads on the Illumina HiSeq System. From the authors' description of their analysis: A later analysis tallied approximately 87 million unique TCR beta chains across the roughly 610 repertoires, and about 10 million of those chains were shared by two or more donors. To remove PCR and sequencing errors, raw reads were error-corrected and collapsed into unique sequences using a nearest-neighbor algorithm that merged closely related sequences. Alignment of CDR3 sequences to IMGT reference sequences was used to assign V, D and J gene segments. For a sequence to be retained, a match of at least six nucleotides was required to both a V gene segment and a J gene segment. A rearrangement was called productive if the CDR3 had no stop codons and remained in frame with V and J, and every other rearrangement was called non-productive. Following IMGT convention, CDR3 was defined as the stretch from the second conserved V-encoded cysteine up to the conserved J-encoded phenylalanine. Sequences without an unambiguous match to a single V gene segment were excluded from the earlier analysis of over 500 of the donors. An earlier analysis of fewer than 650 of the donors classified V segments as functional when productive rearrangements were above 56.7% and as segregating when the standard deviation between donors was above 5%. A statistical classification framework was built for diagnosing cytomegalovirus status from the catalog of TCR beta chain sequences. In a later analysis, TCR nucleotide sequences were compared against IMGT/GENE-DB human TR gene sequences so that V and J genes could be assigned. The TCRdist pipeline was used in a later analysis to assign CDR3 sequences and most-parsimonious VDJ recombination scenarios. In a later analysis, each TCR beta chain was defined by its CDR3 amino acid sequence together with its V-gene family, and reads lacking a unique V-gene family were excluded. In a later analysis, several hundred highly shared, low-generation-probability nucleotide sequences were removed to address suspected cross-contamination and a sequencing artifact. A later analysis calculated a clonal expansion index for each public chain from normalized within-repertoire ranks of inferred template counts. Generation probabilities in a later analysis came from a VDJ recombination model fitted to out-of-frame rearrangements, and those results were checked against IGoR. In a later analysis, hypergeometric tests were used to score TCR-TCR, TCR-HLA and TCR-CMV co-occurrence, with a repertoire-size bias correction applied to TCR pairs. In a later analysis, false discovery rates were estimated by permuting HLA or CMV assignments 20 times. In a later analysis, co-occurring TCRs were grouped using DBSCAN, with TCRdist sequence similarity added in when clustering inside HLA-allele-positive subsets. Repertoires with fewer than 30,000 or more than 120,000 public chains, plus five repertoires with anomalous nucleotide sharing, were excluded from co-occurrence clustering. TCRdb re-hosts the immuneACCESS table, in-frame sequences only. Its copies lack some clones; in the studies checked, an unresolved V gene accounts for under half of them, and the cause for the rest is not known. That table is the source of V, J and clone size, and D and trimming were worked out from the DNA. This sample is represented by 25,000 to 30,000 clones; approximately 70% of them were singletons. Of the sample, 4% to 4.5% is held by the ten largest clones.

The sample taken for sequencing was PBMCs. The receptor comes from a woman aged 50 to 60 in good health and CMV-seronegative. Recombination linked TRBV10-2 to TRBJ1-1; TRBD1 could be the D gene, as 5 bases match. The CDR3 loop reads CAASRGDTEAFF. The nucleotide sequence is given as TGCGCCGCCTCTAGGGGTGACACTGAAGCTTTCTTT.